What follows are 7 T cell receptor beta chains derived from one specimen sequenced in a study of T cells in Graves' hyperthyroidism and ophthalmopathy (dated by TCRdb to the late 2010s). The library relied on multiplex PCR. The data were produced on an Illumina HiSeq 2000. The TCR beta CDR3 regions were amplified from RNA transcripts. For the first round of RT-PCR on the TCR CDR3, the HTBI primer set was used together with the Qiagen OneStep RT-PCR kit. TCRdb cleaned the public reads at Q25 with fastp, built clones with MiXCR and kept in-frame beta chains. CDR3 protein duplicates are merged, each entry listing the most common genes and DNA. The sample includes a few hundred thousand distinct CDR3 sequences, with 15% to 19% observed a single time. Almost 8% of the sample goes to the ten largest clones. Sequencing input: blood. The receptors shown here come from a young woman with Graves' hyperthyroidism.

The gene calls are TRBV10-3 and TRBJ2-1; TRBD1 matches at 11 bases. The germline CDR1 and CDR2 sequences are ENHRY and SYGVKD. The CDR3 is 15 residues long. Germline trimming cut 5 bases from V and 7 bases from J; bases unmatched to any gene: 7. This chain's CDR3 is CAISWTGGYENEQFF. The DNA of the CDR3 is TGTGCCATCAGTTGGACAGGGGGCTATGAAAATGAGCAGTTCTTC.

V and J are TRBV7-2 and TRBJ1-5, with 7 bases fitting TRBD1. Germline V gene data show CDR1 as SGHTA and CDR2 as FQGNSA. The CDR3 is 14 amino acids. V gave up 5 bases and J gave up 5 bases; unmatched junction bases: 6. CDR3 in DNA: TGTGCCAGCAGCAAGCGGACAGGAGATCAGCCCCAGCATTTT. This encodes CASSKRTGDQPQHF. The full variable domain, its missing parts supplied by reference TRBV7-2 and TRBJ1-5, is GAGVSQSPSNKVTEKGKDVELRCDPISGHTALYWYRQSLGQGLEFLIYFQGNSAPDKSGLPSDRFSAERTGGSVSTLTIQRTQQEDSAVYLCASSKRTGDQPQHFGDGTRLSIL.

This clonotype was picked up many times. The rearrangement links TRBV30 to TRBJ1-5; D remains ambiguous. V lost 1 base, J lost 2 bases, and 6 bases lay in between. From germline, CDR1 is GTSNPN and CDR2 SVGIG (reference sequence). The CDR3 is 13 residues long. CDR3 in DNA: TGTGCCTGGAGTGGGGCAGGCAATCAGCCCCAGCATTTT. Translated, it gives CAWSGAGNQPQHF.

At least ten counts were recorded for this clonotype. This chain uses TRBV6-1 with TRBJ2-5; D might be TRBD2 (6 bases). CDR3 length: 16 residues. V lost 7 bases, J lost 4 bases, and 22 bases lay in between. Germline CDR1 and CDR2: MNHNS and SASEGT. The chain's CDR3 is CASTLGLGIRGETQYF. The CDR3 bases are TGTGCCAGCACCCTGGGACTCGGTATAAGGGGAGAGACCCAGTACTTC.

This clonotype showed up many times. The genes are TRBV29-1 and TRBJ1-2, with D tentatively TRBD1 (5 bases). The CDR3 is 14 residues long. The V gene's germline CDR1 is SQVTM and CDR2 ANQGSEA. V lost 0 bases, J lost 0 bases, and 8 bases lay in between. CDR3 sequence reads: CSVEDPRANYGYTF. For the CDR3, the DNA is TGCAGCGTTGAAGATCCCAGGGCTAACTATGGCTACACCTTC.

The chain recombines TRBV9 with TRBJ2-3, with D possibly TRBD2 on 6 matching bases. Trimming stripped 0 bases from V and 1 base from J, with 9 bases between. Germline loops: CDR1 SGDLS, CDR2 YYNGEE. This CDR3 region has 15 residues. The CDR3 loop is CASSVGGLRTDTQYF. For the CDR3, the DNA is TGTGCCAGCAGCGTAGGGGGACTTCGCACAGATACGCAGTATTTT.

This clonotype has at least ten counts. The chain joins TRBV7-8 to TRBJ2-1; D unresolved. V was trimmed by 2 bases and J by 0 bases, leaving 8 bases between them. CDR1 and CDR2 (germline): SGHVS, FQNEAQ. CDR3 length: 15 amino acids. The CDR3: CASSLKTSSYNEQFF. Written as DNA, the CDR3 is TGTGCCAGCAGCTTAAAAACCAGCTCCTACAATGAGCAGTTCTTC.